This T cell receptor (beta chain) comes out of a study of human T cells and chemical hapten exposure. Germline CDR1 MDHEN, CDR2 SYDVKM. Trimming shortened V by 2 bases and J by 0 bases, and 8 bases separated the two germline ends. The CDR3 is made up of 15 amino acids. MiXCR, applied by TCRdb to the RACE reads, yields one record per CDR3 protein. In the table there are 350,000 to 400,000 distinct CDR3 sequences, about 6.9% of which are singletons. Specified time point: patch test 2, 6 weeks after DPC sensitization. Specified treatment: therapeutic diphenylcyclopropenone sensitization with weekly scalp DPC. Each patch test followed a blood draw. This clonotype was observed a few times.

This sequence joins TRBV28 and TRBJ1-3; D is ambiguous. The sample was whole blood, taken in connection with sensitization to the hapten diphenylcyclopropenone (DPC). The receptor's source is a woman aged 18-29 years with alopecia areata. Some clones in this sample may be carry-over from other donors' samples. Here the CDR3 reads CASSLRQHSGNTIYF. The CDR3 nucleotides read TGTGCCAGCAGTTTACGGCAGCACTCTGGAAACACCATATATTTT.